The clone carrying this TCR beta chain has a handful of counts. This sample is drawn from a study of blood T cell repertoires in COVID-19. Overall study context: Acute and convalescent COVID-19 specimens originated in the United States, Italy and Spain. T cells, B-cell-depleted T cells, or PBMCs provided the cDNA or gDNA that served as material.

Authors' processing steps: Reference gene primer amplification gave estimated nucleated cell counts. TCRdb's table, derived via immunoSEQ multiplex PCR, lists solely in-frame clones and lacks some. The V and J calls and clone size were taken over from that table, and D and trimming were inferred from the DNA. The table records approximately 68,000 clones, 82% of them present only once. This TCR was sampled from a human donor in a cohort sampled during active COVID-19. Sequenced input: peripheral blood.

CDR3 sequence (DNA): TGTGCCAGCAGCCTACAGGTGAATCAGCCCCAGCATTTT. It codes for CASSLQVNQPQHF. The chain couples TRBV11-2 to TRBJ1-5, with D perhaps TRBD1 (5 bases). With 5 bases removed from V and 4 bases from J, the gap between germline ends came to 9 bases. CDR3 length equals 13 residues. Germline loops: CDR1 SGHAT, CDR2 FQNNGV.